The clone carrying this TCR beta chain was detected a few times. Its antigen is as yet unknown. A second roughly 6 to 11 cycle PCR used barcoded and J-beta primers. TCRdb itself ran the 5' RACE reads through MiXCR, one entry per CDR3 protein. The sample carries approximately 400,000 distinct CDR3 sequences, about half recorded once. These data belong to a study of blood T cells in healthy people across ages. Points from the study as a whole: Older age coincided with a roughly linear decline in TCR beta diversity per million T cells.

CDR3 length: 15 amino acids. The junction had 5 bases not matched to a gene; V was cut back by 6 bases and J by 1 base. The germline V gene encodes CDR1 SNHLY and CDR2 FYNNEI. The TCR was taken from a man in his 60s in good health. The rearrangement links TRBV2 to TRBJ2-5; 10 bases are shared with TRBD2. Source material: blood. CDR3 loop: CASSPERGGQETQYF. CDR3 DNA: TGTGCCAGCAGCCCCGAGCGGGGGGGCCAAGAGACCCAGTACTTC.